The present entry profiles one TCR beta chain with its context. As yet, its antigen is unknown. It was with a sample-barcoded 5' primer and a J-beta primer mix that a second PCR of about 6 to 12 cycles was run. In TCRdb, the 5' RACE reads were re-called with MiXCR into one record per CDR3 protein. The sample comprises approximately 800,000 distinct CDR3 sequences, 62% of which are singletons, and approximately 30% rests with the top ten. Germline assignment: CDR1 DFQATT and CDR2 SNEGSKA (reference sequence). The ends were cut back, 5 bases at V and 7 bases at J, with 17 bases in the middle. The CDR3 has 14 amino acids. Per sample, at least 5 micrograms of total RNA were extracted. These data come from a study of blood T cells in healthy people across ages. Study-wide results and limits: PBMC samples, being unsorted, prevented any conclusive comparison of naive and antigen-experienced cells. Age advanced and TCR beta diversity per million T cells fell, roughly linearly.

The V call is TRBV20-1, the J call TRBJ2-2; TRBD2 is a possible D gene (6 bases). This TCR was recovered from a man in his thirties or forties in good health. Sequences were obtained from blood. CDR3 amino acids: CSAPGVLPNGELFF. CDR3 in DNA: TGCAGTGCTCCGGGGGTTCTGCCCAACGGGGAGCTGTTTTTT.